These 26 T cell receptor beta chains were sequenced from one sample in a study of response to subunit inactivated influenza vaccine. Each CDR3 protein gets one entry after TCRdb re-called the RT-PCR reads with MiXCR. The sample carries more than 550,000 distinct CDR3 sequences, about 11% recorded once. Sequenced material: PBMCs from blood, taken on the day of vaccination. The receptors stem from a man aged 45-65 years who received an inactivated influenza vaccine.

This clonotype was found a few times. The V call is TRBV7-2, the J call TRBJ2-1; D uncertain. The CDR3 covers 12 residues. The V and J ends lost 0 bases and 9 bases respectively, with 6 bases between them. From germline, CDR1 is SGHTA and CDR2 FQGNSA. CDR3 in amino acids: CASSLAPSEQFF. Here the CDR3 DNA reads TGTGCCAGCAGCTTAGCGCCCTCTGAGCAGTTCTTC.

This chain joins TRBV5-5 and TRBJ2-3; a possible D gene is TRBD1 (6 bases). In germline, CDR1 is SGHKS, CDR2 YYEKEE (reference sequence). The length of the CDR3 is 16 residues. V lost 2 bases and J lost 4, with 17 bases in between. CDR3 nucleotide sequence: TGTGCCAGCAGCTTCACAGGGTCCGCCGGGGCAGATACGCAGTATTTT. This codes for CASSFTGSAGADTQYF.

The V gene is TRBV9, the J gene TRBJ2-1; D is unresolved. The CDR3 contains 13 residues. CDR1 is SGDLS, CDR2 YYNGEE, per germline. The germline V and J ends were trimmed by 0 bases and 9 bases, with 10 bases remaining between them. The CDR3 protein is CASSVVGSAEQFF. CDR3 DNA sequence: TGTGCCAGCAGCGTAGTTGGAAGTGCTGAGCAGTTCTTC.

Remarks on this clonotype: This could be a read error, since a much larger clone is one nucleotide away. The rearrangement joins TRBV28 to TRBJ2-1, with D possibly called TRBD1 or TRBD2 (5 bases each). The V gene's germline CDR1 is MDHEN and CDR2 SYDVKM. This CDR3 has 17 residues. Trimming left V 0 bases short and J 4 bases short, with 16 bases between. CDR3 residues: CASSLCTRGARYNEQFF. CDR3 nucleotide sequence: TGTGCCAGCAGTTTATGTACTCGAGGGGCACGATACAATGAGCAGTTCTTC.

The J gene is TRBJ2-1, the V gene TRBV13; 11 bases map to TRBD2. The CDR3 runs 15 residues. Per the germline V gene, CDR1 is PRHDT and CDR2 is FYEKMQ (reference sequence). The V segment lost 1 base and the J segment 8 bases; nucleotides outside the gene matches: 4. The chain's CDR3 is CASSLVTSGSDEQFF. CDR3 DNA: TGTGCCAGCAGCTTAGTTACTAGCGGGAGCGATGAGCAGTTCTTC. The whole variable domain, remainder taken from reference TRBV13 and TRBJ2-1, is AAGVIQSPRHLIKEKRETATLKCYPIPRHDTVYWYQQGPGQDPQFLISFYEKMQSDKGSIPDRFSAQQFSDYHSELNMSSLELGDSALYFCASSLVTSGSDEQFFGPGTRLTVL.

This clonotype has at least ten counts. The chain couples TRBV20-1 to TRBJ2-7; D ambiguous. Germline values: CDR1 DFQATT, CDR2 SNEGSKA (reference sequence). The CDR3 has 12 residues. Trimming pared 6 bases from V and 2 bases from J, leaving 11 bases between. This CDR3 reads CSAPHRTYEQYF. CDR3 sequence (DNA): TGCAGTGCCCCACACAGAACCTACGAGCAGTACTTC.

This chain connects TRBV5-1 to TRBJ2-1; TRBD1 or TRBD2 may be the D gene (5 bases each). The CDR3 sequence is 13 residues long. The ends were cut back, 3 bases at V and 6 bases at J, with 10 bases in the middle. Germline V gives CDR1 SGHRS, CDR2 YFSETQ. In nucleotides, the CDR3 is TGCGCCAGCAGCTGGGACCCTCCCAATGAGCAGTTCTTC. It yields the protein CASSWDPPNEQFF.

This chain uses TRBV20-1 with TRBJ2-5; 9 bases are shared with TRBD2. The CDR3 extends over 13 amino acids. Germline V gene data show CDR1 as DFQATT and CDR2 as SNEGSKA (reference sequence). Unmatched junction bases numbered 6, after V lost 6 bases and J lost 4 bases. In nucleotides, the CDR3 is TGCAGTGCAGCGGGGGGAGGGGGAGAGACCCAGTACTTC. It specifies CSAAGGGGETQYF.

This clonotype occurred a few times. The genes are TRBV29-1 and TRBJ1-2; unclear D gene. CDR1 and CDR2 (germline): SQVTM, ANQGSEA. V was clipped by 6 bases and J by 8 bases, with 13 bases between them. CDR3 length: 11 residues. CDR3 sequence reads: CSVLWAGGYTF. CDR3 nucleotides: TGCAGCGTCCTTTGGGCGGGAGGCTACACCTTC.

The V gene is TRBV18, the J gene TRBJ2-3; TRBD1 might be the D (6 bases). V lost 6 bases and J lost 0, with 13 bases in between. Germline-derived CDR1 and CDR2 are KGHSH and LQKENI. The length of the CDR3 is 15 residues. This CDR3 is CASSRGQFSTDTQYF. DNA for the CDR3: TGTGCCAGCTCCCGAGGACAGTTTAGCACAGATACGCAGTATTTT.

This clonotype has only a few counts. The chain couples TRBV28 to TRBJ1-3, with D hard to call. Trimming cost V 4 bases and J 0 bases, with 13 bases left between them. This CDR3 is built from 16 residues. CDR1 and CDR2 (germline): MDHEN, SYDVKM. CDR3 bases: TGTGCCAGCAGTTCAGGTTACGCGCGCTCTGGAAACACCATATATTTT. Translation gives CASSSGYARSGNTIYF. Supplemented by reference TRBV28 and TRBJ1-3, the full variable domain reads DVKVTQSSRYLVKRTGEKVFLECVQDMDHENMFWYRQDPGLGLRLIYFSYDVKMKEKGDIPEGYSVSREKKERFSLILESASTNQTSMYLCASSSGYARSGNTIYFGEGSWLTVV.

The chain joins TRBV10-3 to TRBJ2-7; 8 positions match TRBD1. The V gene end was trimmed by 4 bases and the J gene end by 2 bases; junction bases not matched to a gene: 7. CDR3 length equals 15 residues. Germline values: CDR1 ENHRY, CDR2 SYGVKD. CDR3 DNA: TGTGCCATCAGTGGTCCGGGACAGGAGACCTACGAGCAGTACTTC. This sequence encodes CAISGPGQETYEQYF.

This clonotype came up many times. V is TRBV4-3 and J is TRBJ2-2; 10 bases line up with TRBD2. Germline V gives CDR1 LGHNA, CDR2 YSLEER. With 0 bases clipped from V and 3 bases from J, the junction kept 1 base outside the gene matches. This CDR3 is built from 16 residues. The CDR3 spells CASSQELAGYTGELFF. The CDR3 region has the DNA TGCGCCAGCAGCCAAGAACTAGCGGGATACACCGGGGAGCTGTTTTTT.

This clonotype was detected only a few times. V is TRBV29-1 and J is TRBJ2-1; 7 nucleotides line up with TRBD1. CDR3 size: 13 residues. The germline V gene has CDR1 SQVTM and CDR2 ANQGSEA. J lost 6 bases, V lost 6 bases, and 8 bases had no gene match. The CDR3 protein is CSVQDRNSNEQFF. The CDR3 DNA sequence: TGCAGCGTCCAGGACAGGAATAGCAATGAGCAGTTCTTC.

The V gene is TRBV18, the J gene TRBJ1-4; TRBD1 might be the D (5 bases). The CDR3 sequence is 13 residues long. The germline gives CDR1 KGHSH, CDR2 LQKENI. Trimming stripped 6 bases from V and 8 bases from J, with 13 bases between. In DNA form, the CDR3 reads TGTGCCAGCTCGTCTCAAGAGGGGGAAAAACTGTTTTTT. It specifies CASSSQEGEKLFF.

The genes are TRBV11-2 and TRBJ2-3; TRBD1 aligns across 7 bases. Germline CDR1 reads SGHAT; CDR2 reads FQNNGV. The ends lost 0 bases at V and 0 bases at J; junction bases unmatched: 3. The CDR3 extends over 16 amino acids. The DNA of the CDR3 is TGTGCCAGCAGCTTAGAGATGGGACAGAGCACAGATACGCAGTATTTT. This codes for CASSLEMGQSTDTQYF.

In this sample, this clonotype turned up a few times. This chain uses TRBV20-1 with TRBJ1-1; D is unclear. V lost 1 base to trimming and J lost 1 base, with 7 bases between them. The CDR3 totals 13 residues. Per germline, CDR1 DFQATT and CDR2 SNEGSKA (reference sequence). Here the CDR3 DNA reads TGCAGTGCTAGAGGGTCAGAGAACACTGAAGCTTTCTTT. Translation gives CSARGSENTEAFF.

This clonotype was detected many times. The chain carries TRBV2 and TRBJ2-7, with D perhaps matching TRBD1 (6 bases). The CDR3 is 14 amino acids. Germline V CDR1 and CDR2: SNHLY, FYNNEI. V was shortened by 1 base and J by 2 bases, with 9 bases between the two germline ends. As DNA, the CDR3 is TGTGCCAGCAGTGAAGACAGGGCGACCTACGAGCAGTACTTC. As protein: CASSEDRATYEQYF.

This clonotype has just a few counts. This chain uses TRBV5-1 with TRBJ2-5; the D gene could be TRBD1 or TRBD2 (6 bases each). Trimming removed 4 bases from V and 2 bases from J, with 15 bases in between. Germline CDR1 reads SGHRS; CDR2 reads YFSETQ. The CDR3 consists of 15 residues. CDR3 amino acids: CASSAGQNRQETQYF. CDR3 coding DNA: TGCGCCAGCAGCGCGGGACAAAATAGACAAGAGACCCAGTACTTC.

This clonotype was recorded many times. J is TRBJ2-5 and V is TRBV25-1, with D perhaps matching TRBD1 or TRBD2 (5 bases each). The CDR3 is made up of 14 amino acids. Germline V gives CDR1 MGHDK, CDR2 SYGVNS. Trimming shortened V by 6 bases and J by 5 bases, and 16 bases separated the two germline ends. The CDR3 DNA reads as TGTGCCAGCAGCCCCGGGACCGGCTGGGAGACCCAGTACTTC. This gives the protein CASSPGTGWETQYF.

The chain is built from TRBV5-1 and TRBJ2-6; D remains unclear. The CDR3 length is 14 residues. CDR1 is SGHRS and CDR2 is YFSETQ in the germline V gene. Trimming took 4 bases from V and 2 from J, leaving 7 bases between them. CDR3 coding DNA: TGCGCCAGCAGCGATAGGGCTGGGGCCAACGTCCTGACTTTC. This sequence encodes CASSDRAGANVLTF.

Here the CDR3 DNA reads TGTGCCAGTTCATTGGATCGTCCGCCTTCCGGGGAGCTGTTTTTT. Translating gives CASSLDRPPSGELFF. This chain uses TRBV2 with TRBJ2-2, with D unclear. The CDR3 loop spans 15 amino acids. V was cut by 9 bases and J by 6 bases, with 20 bases left in between. Germline CDR1 reads SNHLY; CDR2 reads FYNNEI.

DNA for the CDR3: TGTGCCAGCAGTCCCTATTTGACTAGGGACAATGAGCAGTTCTTC. This gives the protein CASSPYLTRDNEQFF. The chain has TRBV12-3 or TRBV12-4 and TRBJ2-1; D possibly corresponds to TRBD2 (6 bases). There are 15 residues in the CDR3. V shed 5 bases and J shed 5 bases, with 16 bases lying between them.

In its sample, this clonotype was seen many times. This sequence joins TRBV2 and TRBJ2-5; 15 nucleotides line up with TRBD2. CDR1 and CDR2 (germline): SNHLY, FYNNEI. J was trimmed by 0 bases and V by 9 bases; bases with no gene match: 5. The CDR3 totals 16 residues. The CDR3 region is CARGLAGGFHQETQYF. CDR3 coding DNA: TGTGCCAGGGGACTAGCGGGGGGCTTCCACCAAGAGACCCAGTACTTC.

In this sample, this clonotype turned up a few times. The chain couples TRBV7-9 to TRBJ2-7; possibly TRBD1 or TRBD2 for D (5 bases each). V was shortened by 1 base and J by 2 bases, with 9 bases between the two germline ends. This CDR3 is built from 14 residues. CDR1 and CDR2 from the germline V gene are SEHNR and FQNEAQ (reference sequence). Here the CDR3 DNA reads TGTGCCAGCAGCTTAGTGGGGGTAGCCTACGAGCAGTACTTC. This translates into CASSLVGVAYEQYF.

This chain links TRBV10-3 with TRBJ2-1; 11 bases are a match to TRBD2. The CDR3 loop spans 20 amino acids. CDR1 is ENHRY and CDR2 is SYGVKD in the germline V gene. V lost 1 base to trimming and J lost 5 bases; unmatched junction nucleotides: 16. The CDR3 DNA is TGTGCCATCAGTGAGTTCGTGACTAGCGGGACCCAGCCAACCCACAATGAGCAGTTCTTC. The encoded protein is CAISEFVTSGTQPTHNEQFF.